A single sample gave rise to the 25 T cell receptor beta chains below, sequenced in a study of CD8 T cells in ankylosing spondylitis. TCRdb recomputed calls from the 5' RACE reads with MiXCR, one row per CDR3 protein. The sample has about 96,000 distinct CDR3 sequences, roughly 9.6% seen once; the top ten hold over 4.5%. Input material: blood, either unsorted or a sorted T cell fraction (not recorded which). These receptors originate from a male donor with ankylosing spondylitis or in good health (not recorded which).

This clonotype was detected many times. The chain couples TRBV18 to TRBJ2-3, with D tentatively TRBD1 or TRBD2 (5 bases each). Trimming stripped 3 bases from V and 3 bases from J, with 10 bases between. The length of the CDR3 is 14 residues. Germline lookup yields CDR1 KGHSH and CDR2 LQKENI. The CDR3 is CASSPPGTTDTQYF. The CDR3 DNA sequence: TGTGCCAGCTCACCCCCAGGGACGACAGATACGCAGTATTTT. Variable domain in full (rest from reference TRBV18 and TRBJ2-3): NAGVMQNPRHLVRRRGQEARLRCSPMKGHSHVYWYRQLPEEGLKFMVYLQKENIIDESGMPKERFSAEFPKEGPSILRIQQVVRGDSAAYFCASSPPGTTDTQYFGPGTRLTVL.

This chain uses TRBV18 with TRBJ2-1, with 8 bases identical to TRBD1. The CDR3 has 14 amino acids. Germline V gives CDR1 KGHSH, CDR2 LQKENI. The J segment lost 5 bases and the V segment lost 2 bases, leaving 2 bases of the junction unmatched. Written as DNA, the CDR3 is TGTGCCAGCTCACCAGGGACAGGAGACAATGAGCAGTTCTTC. Its translation: CASSPGTGDNEQFF.

V is TRBV28 and J is TRBJ2-7; 10 nucleotides line up with TRBD2. This CDR3 spans 17 amino acids. From germline, CDR1 is MDHEN and CDR2 SYDVKM. Losses at the gene ends were 5 bases for V and 4 bases for J; bases not matched to a gene: 14. DNA of the CDR3: TGTGCCAGCAGTCCCGAAGAGATGAGCGGGGGGGCATACGAGCAGTACTTC. Its translation is CASSPEEMSGGAYEQYF. Full variable domain (outside the CDR3, taken from reference TRBV28 and TRBJ2-7): DVKVTQSSRYLVKRTGEKVFLECVQDMDHENMFWYRQDPGLGLRLIYFSYDVKMKEKGDIPEGYSVSREKKERFSLILESASTNQTSMYLCASSPEEMSGGAYEQYFGPGTRLTVT.

Ten or more counts support this clonotype. V and J are TRBV11-2 and TRBJ2-5, with D hard to call. CDR3 length: 12 residues. Germline CDR1 is SGHAT and CDR2 is FQNNGV. V lost 7 bases, J lost 3 bases, and 9 bases lay in between. The CDR3 reads CASMRKEETQYF. CDR3 coding DNA: TGTGCCAGCATGAGGAAAGAAGAGACCCAGTACTTC.

This clonotype has just a few counts. J is TRBJ2-2 and V is TRBV7-6; 7 bases line up with TRBD2. Germline CDR1 reads SGHVS; CDR2 reads FNYEAQ. This CDR3 region has 15 residues. Losses at the gene ends were 4 bases for V and 5 bases for J; bases not matched to a gene: 7. The CDR3, as DNA: TGTGCCAGCAGCTCAGGCGGGGGTGAGACCGGGGAGCTGTTTTTT. It specifies CASSSGGGETGELFF. Supplemented by reference TRBV7-6 and TRBJ2-2, the full variable domain reads GAGVSQSPRYKVTKRGQDVALRCDPISGHVSLYWYRQALGQGPEFLTYFNYEAQQDKSGLPNDRFSAERPEGSISTLTIQRTEQRDSAMYRCASSSGGGETGELFFGEGSRLTVL.

There are a few counts of this clonotype. This chain connects TRBV7-2 to TRBJ2-3, with D unclear. Germline-derived CDR1 and CDR2 are SGHTA and FQGNSA. The CDR3 consists of 12 residues. V was shortened by 3 bases and J by 4 bases, with 5 bases between the two germline ends. CDR3 nucleotides: TGTGCCAGCAGCTTCAGAGCAGATACGCAGTATTTT. It translates to CASSFRADTQYF.

This clonotype came up many times. The chain carries TRBV6-5 and TRBJ2-2, with D hard to call. Trimming took 4 bases from V and 2 from J, leaving 8 bases between them. From germline, CDR1 is MNHEY and CDR2 SVGAGI. CDR3 size: 14 residues. CDR3 residues: CASSSRRNTGELFF. The CDR3 DNA reads TGTGCCAGCAGTTCGAGGAGAAACACCGGGGAGCTGTTTTTT.

This clonotype was found once. The V gene is TRBV7-2, the J gene TRBJ2-3; either TRBD1 or TRBD2 may supply D (5 bases each). Germline CDR1 SGHTA, CDR2 FQGNSA. The CDR3 is 17 residues long. V lost 0 bases, J lost 6 bases, and 19 bases lay in between. The CDR3: CASSLAARDRGRDTQYF. The CDR3 DNA follows: TGTGCCAGCAGCTTAGCGGCTCGGGATCGGGGCAGGGATACGCAGTATTTT.

Ten or more counts support this clonotype. This rearrangement joins TRBV29-1 to TRBJ2-6; D is ambiguous. V shed 4 bases and J shed 0 bases, with 4 bases lying between them. CDR1 is SQVTM, CDR2 ANQGSEA, per germline. The CDR3 has 13 amino acids. DNA for the CDR3: TGCAGCGTTGCAGACTCTGGGGCCAACGTCCTGACTTTC. Protein: CSVADSGANVLTF.

This clonotype was counted only a few times. The chain recombines TRBV5-1 with TRBJ1-1; 8 positions agree with TRBD1. Germline-derived CDR1 and CDR2 are SGHRS and YFSETQ. The CDR3 runs to 14 residues. With 6 bases clipped from V and 5 bases from J, the junction kept 9 bases outside the gene matches. This chain's CDR3 is CASMQGARGTEAFF. The CDR3 nucleotides read TGCGCCAGCATGCAGGGGGCACGGGGAACTGAAGCTTTCTTT.

This clonotype was observed at least ten times. CDR3 in DNA: TGTGCCAGCAGCCCCGGAACCGCTACGCAGTATTTT. Encoded protein: CASSPGTATQYF. The V gene is TRBV7-2, the J gene TRBJ2-3; no reliable D call. The CDR3 runs to 12 residues. With 5 bases removed from V and 8 bases from J, the gap between germline ends came to 11 bases. Germline CDR1 is SGHTA and CDR2 is FQGNSA.

In this sample, this clonotype turned up many times. The V and J genes are TRBV5-1 and TRBJ2-7, with D perhaps TRBD1 (6 bases). V was cut by 2 bases and J by 5 bases, with 23 bases left in between. CDR1 and CDR2 from the germline V gene are SGHRS and YFSETQ. The CDR3 contains 17 residues. The CDR3 region is CASSFQITGHSYNEQYF. In DNA, the CDR3 is TGCGCCAGCAGCTTCCAAATAACAGGGCACTCTTACAACGAGCAGTACTTC.

This clonotype has ten or more counts. The chain couples TRBV5-1 to TRBJ1-3, with D possibly TRBD1 on 6 matching bases. Trimming stripped 0 bases from V and 4 bases from J, with 11 bases between. The CDR3 spans 15 residues. Looked up from germline, CDR1 is SGHRS and CDR2 is YFSETQ. CDR3 sequence (DNA): TGCGCCAGCAGCTTGGCAGGGACACCAGGAAACACCATATATTTT. The encoded protein is CASSLAGTPGNTIYF.

This clonotype has more than one count but fewer than ten. CDR3 coding DNA: TGTGCCAGCAGGAGGGGACAGGGGATGACCGGGGAGCTGTTTTTT. Protein sequence: CASRRGQGMTGELFF. The J gene is TRBJ2-2, the V gene TRBV2; 10 bases align to TRBD1. V shed 6 bases, J shed 5 bases, and the junction held 6 bases outside the gene matches. Germline V CDR1 and CDR2: SNHLY, FYNNEI. The CDR3 runs 15 residues.

This clonotype was counted at least ten times. This chain uses TRBV27 with TRBJ2-3; D remains unclear. The length of the CDR3 is 13 residues. V gave up 5 bases and J gave up 2 bases, with 8 bases separating them. Germline CDR1 and CDR2: MNHEY and SMNVEV (reference sequence). The CDR3 coding sequence is TGTGCCAGCAGTCCCACGTACACAGATACGCAGTATTTT. The encoded protein is CASSPTYTDTQYF.

This clonotype was seen ten or more times. J is TRBJ2-1 and V is TRBV28, with 15 nucleotides matching TRBD2. The germline gives CDR1 MDHEN, CDR2 SYDVKM. CDR3 size: 15 residues. With V trimmed by 5 bases and J by 14 bases, 10 bases remained unmatched. CDR3 protein: CASSPRTSGGVLEFF. CDR3 DNA: TGTGCCAGCAGTCCAAGGACTAGCGGGGGGGTCTTGGAGTTCTTC.

There are a few counts of this clonotype. The chain joins TRBV7-8 to TRBJ1-5; possible D gene TRBD1, 5 bases. This CDR3 has 18 amino acids. With 4 bases removed from V and 0 bases from J, the gap between germline ends came to 19 bases. Germline V gene lookup returns CDR1 SGHVS and CDR2 FQNEAQ. The CDR3 bases are TGTGCCAGCAGCTCCGTACCCGGGACGGGCAATAGCAATCAGCCCCAGCATTTT. Translation: CASSSVPGTGNSNQPQHF.

This clonotype was counted between two and nine times. This sequence joins TRBV12-5 and TRBJ2-1; the D gene is possibly TRBD2 (5 bases). Germline loops: CDR1 LGHNT, CDR2 FRNRAP. The CDR3 covers 13 residues. The V end was cut by 3 bases, the J end by 4 bases, with 7 bases between. The DNA of the CDR3 is TGTGCTAGTGGTTTTCCGGGGTACAATGAGCAGTTCTTC. Translation gives CASGFPGYNEQFF.

This chain joins TRBV28 and TRBJ2-5; the D gene is possibly TRBD1 (5 bases). The CDR3 spans 15 residues. Germline loops: CDR1 MDHEN, CDR2 SYDVKM. Trimming shortened V by 1 base and J by 5 bases, and 14 bases separated the two germline ends. The CDR3 DNA follows: TGTGCCAGCAGTTTATTTGCAGGGCTAATGGAGACCCAGTACTTC. Protein sequence: CASSLFAGLMETQYF.

In its sample, this clonotype was seen many times. J is TRBJ2-7 and V is TRBV9; D may be TRBD2 (6 bases). The CDR3 is 16 residues long. The germline V gene has CDR1 SGDLS and CDR2 YYNGEE. Trimming shortened V by 3 bases and J by 2 bases, and 18 bases separated the two germline ends. CDR3 DNA: TGTGCCAGCAGCGCCAACTGGGACGGCGGGGCCTACGAGCAGTACTTC. It yields the protein CASSANWDGGAYEQYF.

With respect to this clonotype: A much larger clone sits a single nucleotide away, making a read error possible. The chain joins TRBV23-1 to TRBJ2-7; TRBD1 agrees at 8 bases. TRBV23-1 is labeled an ORF, and its function is uncertain. The CDR3 runs 15 residues. The CDR3 spells CASSQAGTGSYEQNF. CDR3 sequence (DNA): TGCGCCAGCAGTCAAGCGGGGACAGGCTCCTACGAGCAGAACTTC.

There are many counts of this clonotype. The chain joins TRBV20-1 to TRBJ1-4; D remains unclear. Germline V gene sequence: CDR1 DFQATT, CDR2 SNEGSKA (reference sequence). The CDR3 has 14 residues. V dropped 3 bases and J dropped 3 bases, with 11 bases sitting between them. The CDR3 protein is CSARSAAANEKLFF. DNA for the CDR3: TGCAGTGCTAGGAGTGCAGCGGCTAATGAAAAACTGTTTTTT.

This clonotype appeared many times. The gene calls are TRBV20-1 and TRBJ2-7; D might be TRBD1 (6 bases). Trimming left V 2 bases short and J 0 bases short, with 14 bases between. The CDR3 contains 15 residues. From germline, CDR1 is DFQATT and CDR2 SNEGSKA (reference sequence). CDR3 residues: CSARQGGKSSYEQYF. As DNA, the CDR3 is TGCAGTGCTAGACAAGGGGGTAAGAGCTCCTACGAGCAGTACTTC.

This clonotype appeared many times. CDR3 coding DNA: TGTGCCAGCAGCCAAGCCAGGGGAAGGAACACTGAAGCTTTCTTT. It codes for CASSQARGRNTEAFF. The chain carries TRBV11-2 and TRBJ1-1; maybe TRBD1 (6 bases). Per germline, CDR1 SGHAT and CDR2 FQNNGV. This CDR3 region has 15 residues. The V gene lost 5 bases and the J gene lost 1 base, with 14 bases spanning the gap.

As DNA, the CDR3 is TGTGCCAGCAGCCCTAACAGGGAAGCAGATACGCAGTATTTT. Its translation is CASSPNREADTQYF. The chain joins TRBV7-9 to TRBJ2-3; D is perhaps TRBD1 (6 bases). Looked up from germline, CDR1 is SEHNR and CDR2 is FQNEAQ (reference sequence). Trimming stripped 5 bases from V and 4 bases from J, with 13 bases between. The CDR3 contains 14 residues.